This TCR beta chain derives from a study of blood T cells in healthy people across ages. Then a second PCR, running about 6 to 12 cycles, was carried out with a sample-barcoded 5' primer and a J-beta primer mix. MiXCR, run by TCRdb on the 5' RACE reads, gives a single entry per CDR3 protein. The sample records about 930,000 distinct CDR3 sequences, 25% to 35% being singletons. This clonotype was detected many times. The V end lost 6 bases, the J end lost 4 bases, and 9 bases lay between the germline ends. Germline-derived CDR1 and CDR2 are MGHDK and SYGVNS. The length of the CDR3 is 12 residues. They isolated at least 7 million PBMCs from each sample. This sample also appeared in a second study, on T cells of mothers and their children. As that study records: The authors used all extracted RNA for cDNA synthesis, at about 1.5 ug per 15 ul. Mothers gave over 10 million TCR beta CDR3 reads each, and children several million each.

The sequencing sample was made of blood. V usage is TRBV25-1 and J usage is TRBJ1-1, with D uncertain. The source is a woman between 40 and 50 years old in good health. CDR3 amino acids: CASSEGTTEAFF. The CDR3 DNA reads as TGTGCCAGCAGCGAGGGAACCACTGAAGCTTTCTTT. Together with reference TRBV25-1 and TRBJ1-1, the CDR3 gives the full variable domain: EADIYQTPRYLVIGTGKKITLECSQTMGHDKMYWYQQDPGMELHLIHYSYGVNSTEKGDLSSESTVSRIRTEHFPLTLESARPSHTSQYLCASSEGTTEAFFGQGTRLTVV.